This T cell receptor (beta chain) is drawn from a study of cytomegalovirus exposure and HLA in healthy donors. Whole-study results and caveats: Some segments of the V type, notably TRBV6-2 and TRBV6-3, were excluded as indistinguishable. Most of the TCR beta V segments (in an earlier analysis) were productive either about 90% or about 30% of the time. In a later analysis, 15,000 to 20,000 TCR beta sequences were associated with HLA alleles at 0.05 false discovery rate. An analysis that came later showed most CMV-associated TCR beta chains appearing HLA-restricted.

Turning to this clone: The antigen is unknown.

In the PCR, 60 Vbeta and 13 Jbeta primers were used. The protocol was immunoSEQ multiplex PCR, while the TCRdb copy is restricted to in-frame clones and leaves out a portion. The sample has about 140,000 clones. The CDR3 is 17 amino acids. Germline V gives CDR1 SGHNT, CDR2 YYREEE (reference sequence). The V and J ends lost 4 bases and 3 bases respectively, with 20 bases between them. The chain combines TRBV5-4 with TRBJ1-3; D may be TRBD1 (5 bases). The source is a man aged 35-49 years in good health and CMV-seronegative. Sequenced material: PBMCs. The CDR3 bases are TGTGCCAGCAGCCAGGGCCTCGTCGGCAGGAGTGGAAACACCATATATTTT. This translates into CASSQGLVGRSGNTIYF.